What follows are 22 T cell receptor beta chains derived from one specimen sequenced in a study of T cell changes during pregnancy in multiple sclerosis. Here immunoSEQ multiplex PCR was the method, and the copy in TCRdb shows in-frame clones only, minus some. The sample contains about 76,000 clones, 93% of which appear only once. Sequencing used peripheral blood, obtained in the second trimester of pregnancy. The origin of the receptors is a female donor with multiple sclerosis, enrolled in a pregnancy study.

The chain uses TRBV5-1 and TRBJ1-1; TRBD1 aligns across 9 bases. V shed 4 bases, J shed 6 bases, and the junction held 13 bases outside the gene matches. CDR3 length equals 16 residues. Germline V gene lookup returns CDR1 SGHRS and CDR2 YFSETQ. In DNA, the CDR3 is TGCGCCAGCAGCCCTACCACCGGGACAGGGTACGCTGAAGCTTTCTTT. The encoded protein is CASSPTTGTGYAEAFF.

This clone has only one observation. The CDR3 protein is CASSSTTGLNTEAFF. CDR3 coding DNA: TGTGCCAGCAGTTCCACGACAGGGCTGAACACTGAAGCTTTCTTT. The V call is TRBV27, the J call TRBJ1-1, with TRBD1 matching 7 bases. The CDR3 totals 15 residues. J lost 0 bases, V lost 4 bases, and 5 bases had no gene match. Germline V lookup: CDR1 MNHEY, CDR2 SMNVEV (reference sequence).

The chain has TRBV19 and TRBJ2-7; a weak D match, TRBD2 (5 bases). V lost 5 bases, J lost 4 bases, and 12 bases lay in between. The CDR3 has 13 amino acids. CDR1 is LNHDA, CDR2 SQIVND, per germline (reference sequence). The CDR3 sequence: CASSLGVDYEQYF. In DNA, the CDR3 is TGTGCCAGTAGTCTCGGGGTCGATTACGAGCAGTACTTC.

V usage is TRBV2 and J usage is TRBJ1-2; D is unresolved. The CDR3 has 12 residues. V was trimmed by 8 bases and J by 5 bases, leaving 12 bases between them. Germline CDR1 and CDR2: SNHLY and FYNNEI. The chain's CDR3 is CASHKSVYGYTF. Here the CDR3 DNA reads TGTGCCAGCCACAAGTCCGTTTATGGCTACACCTTC.

The chain employs TRBV5-1 and TRBJ2-2, with D unclear. Trimming shortened V by 4 bases and J by 3 bases, and 13 bases separated the two germline ends. The CDR3 has 15 amino acids. Germline V CDR1 and CDR2: SGHRS, YFSETQ. CDR3 nucleotide sequence: TGCGCCAGCAGCCTGCCTGGCGGATACACCGGGGAGCTGTTTTTT. Translating gives CASSLPGGYTGELFF.

The chain carries TRBV6-5 and TRBJ2-2; no clear D. Germline V CDR1 and CDR2: MNHEY, SVGAGI. This CDR3 region has 12 residues. V was shortened by 6 bases and J by 4 bases, with 6 bases between the two germline ends. The CDR3 coding sequence is TGTGCCAGCAGATCGAGCACCGGGGAGCTGTTTTTT. Residues: CASRSSTGELFF.

Here the CDR3 DNA reads TGTGCCACCAGGGAGGGAGGAGAAGCTTTCTTT. This gives the protein CATREGGEAFF. V usage is TRBV15 and J usage is TRBJ1-1; no firm D call. V lost 6 bases to trimming and J lost 8 bases, with 10 bases between them. CDR3 length: 11 residues. The germline V gene encodes CDR1 LNHNV and CDR2 YYDKDF (reference sequence).

The count of this clone is one. This sequence joins TRBV5-4 and TRBJ2-6; D gene uncertain. The CDR3 consists of 13 residues. CDR1 and CDR2 from the germline V gene are SGHNT and YYREEE (reference sequence). V lost 1 base to trimming and J lost 9 bases, with 8 bases between them. The CDR3 bases are TGTGCCAGCAGCTTGCTGTACGGCAACGTCCTGACTTTC. It specifies CASSLLYGNVLTF.

The chain is built from TRBV6-6 and TRBJ1-2; no clear D. Germline V gives CDR1 MNHNY, CDR2 SVGAGI (reference sequence). There are 16 residues in the CDR3. Deletions cut 7 bases from V and 5 bases from J, with 23 bases between. The CDR3, as DNA: TGTGCCAGCACCCAAGCCGGGAGCCTGGCCCTTTATGGCTACACCTTC. This gives the protein CASTQAGSLALYGYTF.

CDR3 sequence (DNA): TGTGCCAGCTCACCACCGGACAGGGGGCTTTGGAGCAATCAGCCCCAGCATTTT. Translating gives CASSPPDRGLWSNQPQHF. V and J are TRBV18 and TRBJ1-5, with 11 bases matching TRBD1. The CDR3 runs to 18 residues. V gave up 0 bases and J gave up 1 base; unmatched junction bases: 5. Germline-derived CDR1 and CDR2 are KGHSH and LQKENI.

The V and J genes are TRBV7-2 and TRBJ2-3, with D maybe TRBD1 (6 bases). Trimming shortened V by 1 base and J by 1 base, and 6 bases separated the two germline ends. In germline, CDR1 is SGHTA, CDR2 FQGNSA. CDR3 length: 14 residues. The CDR3: CASSLGQGTDTQYF. CDR3 nucleotide sequence: TGTGCCAGCAGCTTAGGACAGGGCACAGATACGCAGTATTTT.

The rearrangement joins TRBV6-1 to TRBJ2-7, with D possibly TRBD2 on 5 matching bases. V lost 6 bases and J lost 1, with 16 bases in between. Germline lookup yields CDR1 MNHNS and CDR2 SASEGT. The CDR3 contains 15 residues. In DNA, the CDR3 is TGTGCCAGCAGCGTGCCAAGAGGGTCATCCTACGAGCAGTACTTC. Translation gives CASSVPRGSSYEQYF.

This sequence joins TRBV18 and TRBJ1-1; D is perhaps TRBD1 (6 bases). The CDR3 extends over 13 amino acids. V was clipped by 6 bases and J by 4 bases, with 12 bases between them. Germline loops: CDR1 KGHSH, CDR2 LQKENI. CDR3 amino acids: CASSPDRPTEAFF. The CDR3 bases are TGTGCCAGCTCGCCGGACAGACCCACTGAAGCTTTCTTT.

This clone was seen once. The chain joins TRBV6-5 to TRBJ1-2; TRBD1 is a possible D gene (5 bases). V lost 6 bases and J 4 bases, leaving 15 bases between the germline ends. This CDR3 is 14 amino acids long. CDR1 and CDR2 from the germline V gene are MNHEY and SVGAGI. This CDR3 is CASSPEGNGYGYTF. DNA of the CDR3: TGTGCCAGCAGCCCGGAGGGGAACGGCTATGGCTACACCTTC.

The rearrangement joins TRBV7-6 to TRBJ2-2; D perhaps matches TRBD2 (6 bases). The CDR3 runs to 15 residues. Deletions cut 2 bases from V and 6 bases from J, with 13 bases between. The germline V gene encodes CDR1 SGHVS and CDR2 FNYEAQ. CDR3 coding DNA: TGTGCCAGCAGCTTAAGTACTAGCACCGCCGGGGAGCTGTTTTTT. Protein sequence: CASSLSTSTAGELFF.

This chain uses TRBV18 with TRBJ2-7; 10 bases align to TRBD1. The germline gives CDR1 KGHSH, CDR2 LQKENI. This CDR3 has 16 amino acids. J was trimmed by 7 bases and V by 1 base; bases with no gene match: 10. CDR3 protein: CASSPLVTGGFWEQYF. The CDR3 DNA reads TGTGCCAGCTCACCACTTGTGACAGGGGGCTTTTGGGAGCAGTACTTC.

This chain connects TRBV27 to TRBJ1-1, with 7 nucleotides matching TRBD1. The CDR3 sequence is 12 residues long. From germline, CDR1 is MNHEY and CDR2 SMNVEV (reference sequence). Germline trimming cut 6 bases from V and 4 bases from J; bases unmatched to any gene: 2. The CDR3: CASRSGGTEAFF. For the CDR3, the DNA is TGTGCCAGCAGGTCAGGGGGCACTGAAGCTTTCTTT.

The rearrangement links TRBV7-9 to TRBJ1-2; the match to TRBD1 covers 9 bases. Germline V gives CDR1 SEHNR, CDR2 FQNEAQ (reference sequence). This CDR3 contains 14 residues. Trimming cost V 4 bases and J 5 bases; bases outside gene matches: 5. CDR3 DNA: TGTGCCAGCAGCTCGGCCGGGACAGGGTATGGCTACACCTTC. Translating gives CASSSAGTGYGYTF.

J is TRBJ2-1 and V is TRBV6-1; D perhaps matches TRBD2 (6 bases). Germline CDR1 and CDR2: MNHNS and SASEGT. Trimming removed 6 bases from V and 5 bases from J, with 17 bases in between. This CDR3 is built from 15 residues. The CDR3 nucleotides are TGTGCCAGCAGGGCAATAACCCCGGGGGACAATGAGCAGTTCTTC. Amino acids: CASRAITPGDNEQFF.

V and J are TRBV2 and TRBJ2-7; 10 positions match TRBD2. V shed 5 bases and J 2 bases; nucleotides not matched to a gene: 3. The CDR3 runs 14 residues. CDR1 is SNHLY, CDR2 FYNNEI, per germline. The CDR3 here is CASSPSGGTYEQYF. CDR3 coding DNA: TGTGCCAGCAGTCCTAGCGGGGGTACCTACGAGCAGTACTTC.

The rearrangement uses TRBV6-4 and TRBJ2-1; TRBD2 matches at 13 bases. The CDR3 is 15 amino acids. Germline CDR1 reads MRHNA; CDR2 reads SNTAGT. J was trimmed by 8 bases and V by 6 bases; bases with no gene match: 7. Written as DNA, the CDR3 is TGTGCCAGCAGCTCTAGACTAGCGGGGGGCGATGAGCAGTTCTTC. It encodes CASSSRLAGGDEQFF.

This rearrangement joins TRBV14 to TRBJ1-1; D is unresolved. The germline V gene has CDR1 SGHDN and CDR2 FVKESK. There are 13 residues in the CDR3. V was shortened by 0 bases and J by 4 bases, with 6 bases between the two germline ends. The CDR3 sequence: CASSQDLGTEAFF. CDR3 DNA: TGTGCCAGCAGCCAAGATCTCGGCACTGAAGCTTTCTTT. Together with reference TRBV14 and TRBJ1-1, the CDR3 gives the full variable domain: EAGVTQFPSHSVIEKGQTVTLRCDPISGHDNLYWYRRVMGKEIKFLLHFVKESKQDESGMPNNRFLAERTGGTYSTLKVQPAELEDSGVYFCASSQDLGTEAFFGQGTRLTVV.